A selection of T cell receptor beta chains follows, all from one sample in a study of OX40 agonist ivuxolimab in advanced cancers. Method: immunoSEQ multiplex PCR; TCRdb's copy keeps in-frame clones and lacks some. The table has about 79,000 clones, around 94% seen once. Sequenced here: CD4+ or CD8+ T cells sorted from blood, sampled in a trial of the OX40 agonist ivuxolimab. Every receptor here comes from an adult with an advanced solid tumor such as melanoma, head and neck, liver or kidney cancer. CDR3s include the opening cysteine and the closing phenylalanine or tryptophan. D genes are given only for firm matches. Clone size is shown for a subset of rows, as once, few, many or a class of expanded clone.

>TRBJ2-5|TRBV4-3|.|TRBD2
CASSQVPQKTSGRAAETQYF
TGCGCCAGCAGCCAAGTCCCCCAAAAGACTAGCGGGAGGGCCGCAGAGACCCAGTACTTC
>TRBJ2-1|TRBV5-1|once|TRBD1
CASSLRSEGARDEQFF
TGCGCCAGCAGCTTGCGGAGTGAGGGGGCTCGCGATGAGCAGTTCTTC
>TRBJ2-1|TRBV19|.|.
CASSIGTGYEQFF
TGTGCCAGTAGTATAGGCACAGGTTATGAGCAGTTCTTC
>TRBJ1-5|TRBV4-2|once|TRBD1
CASSPTTGPNQPQHF
TGTGCCAGCAGCCCAACGACAGGGCCCAATCAGCCCCAGCATTTT
>TRBJ1-4|TRBV27|.|.
CASSLRGSNEKLFF
TGTGCCAGCAGTTTACGCGGATCTAATGAAAAACTGTTTTTT
>TRBJ2-7|TRBV5-6|.|.
CASSPSGKPNLEQYF
TGTGCCAGCAGCCCGTCTGGGAAACCCAACCTGGAGCAGTACTTC
>TRBJ2-7|TRBV11-2|.|.
CASSSLVAYEQYF
TGTGCCAGCAGCTCCCTAGTGGCTTACGAGCAGTACTTC
>TRBJ2-7|TRBV27|.|.
CASSFGVGVSYEQYF
TGTGCCAGCAGTTTCGGCGTTGGGGTCTCCTACGAGCAGTACTTC
>TRBJ2-1|TRBV6-4|.|.
CASSDGSYNEQFF
TGTGCCAGCAGTGACGGCTCCTACAATGAGCAGTTCTTC
>TRBJ2-1|TRBV14|.|TRBD2
CASSQALAGLFDEQFF
TGTGCCAGCAGCCAAGCATTAGCGGGATTATTTGATGAGCAGTTCTTC
>TRBJ2-2|TRBV4-1|.|.
CASSPMDTGELFF
TGCGCCAGCAGCCCAATGGACACCGGGGAGCTGTTTTTT
>TRBJ2-7|TRBV7-9|.|.
CASSIALSPYEQYF
TGTGCCAGCAGTATCGCCTTGAGCCCCTACGAGCAGTACTTC
>TRBJ2-1|TRBV2|.|TRBD2
CASIPGGSYNEQFF
TGTGCCAGCATCCCGGGAGGGTCCTACAATGAGCAGTTCTTC
>TRBJ1-1|TRBV19|.|TRBD1
CASSETGMKNTEAFF
TGTGCCAGTAGCGAGACAGGGATGAAGAACACTGAAGCTTTCTTT
>TRBJ1-6|TRBV28|.|.
CASSTQNSPLHF
TGTGCCAGCAGTACCCAGAATTCACCCCTCCACTTT
>TRBJ2-7|TRBV6-5|.|.
CASSYSGTNLYEQYF
TGTGCCAGCAGTTACTCGGGGACAAACCTCTACGAGCAGTACTTC
>TRBJ2-3|TRBV5-4|.|.
CASNQGSQGTDTQYF
TGTGCCAGCAATCAAGGGTCACAGGGCACAGATACGCAGTATTTT
>TRBJ2-3|TRBV15|.|.
CATSIGVLTDTQYF
TGTGCCACCAGCATCGGGGTCCTCACAGATACGCAGTATTTT
>TRBJ2-5|TRBV18|.|.
CASSEDPDETRWEETQYF
TGTGCCAGCTCAGAGGACCCGGACGAGACCCGTTGGGAAGAGACCCAGTACTTC
>TRBJ2-1|TRBV5-6|.|.
CASSLDWNEQFF
TGTGCCAGCAGCTTGGACTGGAATGAGCAGTTCTTC
>TRBJ1-2|TRBV19|.|.
CASTVAGLGGYGYTF
TGTGCCAGTACCGTGGCTGGGTTAGGAGGCTATGGCTACACCTTC
>TRBJ2-1|TRBV27|.|TRBD2
CGSGGLRREQFF
TGTGGTAGCGGGGGGCTCCGGCGTGAGCAGTTCTTC
>TRBJ2-7|TRBV27|.|.
CASSLVGDSYEQYF
TGTGCCAGCAGTTTAGTCGGGGACTCCTACGAGCAGTACTTC
>TRBJ2-1|TRBV27|.|TRBD2
CASSLTTGLVYNEQFF
TGTGCCAGCAGTTTAACCACGGGACTAGTGTACAATGAGCAGTTCTTC
>TRBJ2-6|TRBV10-2|once|.
CASSEPRSGANVLTF
TGCGCCAGCAGTGAGCCACGCTCTGGGGCCAACGTCCTGACTTTC
>TRBJ2-5|TRBV27|.|TRBD1
CASSLRGPETQYF
TGTGCCAGCAGTCTAAGGGGGCCAGAGACCCAGTACTTC
>TRBJ2-3|TRBV28|.|TRBD2
CASRLLREIGSDTQYF
TGTGCCAGCAGACTTCTGCGGGAGATTGGTTCAGATACGCAGTATTTT
>TRBJ2-3|TRBV2|.|.
CASTVAAVADTQYF
TGTGCCAGCACGGTCGCGGCTGTCGCAGATACGCAGTATTTT
>TRBJ2-2|TRBV11-3|.|.
CASRDGTGELFF
TGTGCCAGCAGGGACGGTACCGGGGAGCTGTTTTTT
>TRBJ2-1|TRBV11-2|.|TRBD2
CASSFSGRTGNEQFF
TGTGCCAGCAGCTTCAGCGGGAGGACTGGGAATGAGCAGTTCTTC
>TRBJ1-3|TRBV28|.|.
CASSGDWEVVSGNTIYF
TGTGCCAGCAGTGGAGACTGGGAGGTGGTCTCTGGAAACACCATATATTTT
>TRBJ1-4|TRBV4-1|.|.
CASSQIQGGGEKLFF
TGCGCCAGCAGCCAGATACAGGGAGGGGGTGAAAAACTGTTTTTT
>TRBJ2-5|TRBV9|.|.
CASSVVGSSQETQYF
TGTGCCAGCAGCGTAGTTGGGAGCTCTCAAGAGACCCAGTACTTC
>TRBJ2-1|TRBV27|.|.
CASNLIGARSSEQFF
TGTGCCAGCAACCTGATAGGGGCCCGTTCATCTGAGCAGTTCTTC
>TRBJ1-2|TRBV30|.|TRBD1
CAWSGTGRYGYTF
TGTGCCTGGAGTGGGACAGGGCGTTATGGCTACACCTTC
>TRBJ2-7|TRBV11-2|.|.
CASSSRRDYEQYF
TGTGCCAGCAGCTCGAGGAGGGATTACGAGCAGTACTTC
>TRBJ2-7|TRBV11-2|.|TRBD1
CASRDRDPSSYEQYF
TGTGCCAGCAGGGACAGGGACCCAAGCTCCTACGAGCAGTACTTC
>TRBJ2-2|TRBV7-9|.|.
CASSPALPGREELFF
TGTGCCAGCAGCCCTGCCCTACCCGGCCGTGAGGAGCTGTTTTTT
>TRBJ2-7|TRBV18|.|TRBD2
CASSPTSGSVDEQYF
TGTGCCAGCTCACCGACTAGCGGGAGTGTCGACGAGCAGTACTTC
>TRBJ2-1|TRBV7-9|.|TRBD2
CASSLAPAGGPGDEQFF
TGTGCCAGCAGCTTAGCCCCAGCGGGGGGACCCGGAGATGAGCAGTTCTTC
>TRBJ2-7|TRBV7-6|.|.
CASSSPSYEQYF
TGTGCCAGCAGCTCCCCCTCCTACGAGCAGTACTTC
>TRBJ2-1|TRBV29-1|.|.
CSVASSYNEQFF
TGCAGCGTTGCCTCATCCTACAATGAGCAGTTCTTC
>TRBJ1-1|TRBV19|.|.
CASSIEGGIGRWTEAFF
TGTGCCAGTAGTATCGAGGGAGGGATTGGGAGGTGGACTGAAGCTTTCTTT
>TRBJ2-7|TRBV5-1|.|.
CASSLDDSYEQYF
TGCGCCAGCAGCCTGGACGACTCCTACGAGCAGTACTTC
>TRBJ1-4|TRBV5-8|.|TRBD1
CASSSRQGAINEKLFF
TGTGCCAGCAGCTCCCGACAGGGGGCTATCAATGAAAAACTGTTTTTT
>TRBJ2-5|TRBV7-9|.|.
CASSLPGVETQYF
TGTGCCAGCAGCTTACCGGGGGTGGAGACCCAGTACTTC
>TRBJ2-5|TRBV28|.|.
CASSGSLGETQYF
TGTGCCAGCAGCGGGAGTCTAGGGGAGACCCAGTACTTC
>TRBJ1-2|TRBV28|.|.
CASSPPWTYYGYTF
TGTGCCAGCAGTCCCCCCTGGACATACTATGGCTACACCTTC
>TRBJ2-3|TRBV27|once|.
CASSVVAEGTDTQYF
TGTGCCAGCAGTGTGGTTGCGGAGGGGACAGATACGCAGTATTTT
>TRBJ2-7|TRBV30|.|.
CAWSVRGAYEQYF
TGTGCCTGGAGTGTACGAGGGGCTTACGAGCAGTACTTC
>TRBJ2-7|TRBV10-1|few|.
CASSESKESYEQYF
TGCGCCAGCAGTGAGAGTAAGGAGTCCTACGAGCAGTACTTC
>TRBJ2-2|TRBV5-8|.|.
CASSLGDLAGELFF
TGTGCCAGCAGCTTGGGTGATCTTGCCGGGGAGCTGTTTTTT
>TRBJ2-7|TRBV4-3|.|.
CASSHGQSYGYEQYF
TGCGCCAGCAGCCATGGACAGAGCTATGGGTACGAGCAGTACTTC
>TRBJ2-5|TRBV27|.|TRBD1
CATGTAGGETQYF
TGTGCCACGGGGACAGCCGGAGGAGAGACCCAGTACTTC
>TRBJ2-1|TRBV27|.|.
CASSTSSGLSYNEQFF
TGTGCCAGCTCTACGAGCTCAGGGCTTTCCTACAATGAGCAGTTCTTC